This TCR beta chain comes out of a study of T cell repertoires in cytomegalovirus infection. Overall study: TCR beta signatures that were public indicated CMV infection and matching HLA type.

Study results and caveats: Carriers of CMV plus the relevant HLA were identified by cumulative public TCR beta family frequency. There were HLA-C-restricted CMV-specific TCR beta clonotypes dominating the ex vivo response.

TCRdb reanalysed the reads using MiXCR and keeps one entry per CDR3 protein. Of some 170,000 distinct CDR3 sequences detected, roughly a sixth appear once; the ten largest clones hold 20% to 25%. This clonotype was seen only a few times. What it binds is not known. Germline loops: CDR1 MNHEY, CDR2 SVGEGT. With V trimmed by 2 bases and J by 4 bases, 14 bases remained unmatched. The CDR3 contains 18 residues. What was sequenced was CD8+ T cells from PBMCs. This TCR came from a human donor in good health (CMV status not recorded). Some clones in this sample may be carry-over from other donors' samples. V and J are TRBV6-2 or TRBV6-3 and TRBJ1-2, with 9 bases that match TRBD1. CDR3 protein: CASSYPLTGGRTSYGYTF. The CDR3 DNA is TGTGCCAGCAGTTACCCTTTGACAGGGGGGCGAACCTCCTATGGCTACACCTTC.